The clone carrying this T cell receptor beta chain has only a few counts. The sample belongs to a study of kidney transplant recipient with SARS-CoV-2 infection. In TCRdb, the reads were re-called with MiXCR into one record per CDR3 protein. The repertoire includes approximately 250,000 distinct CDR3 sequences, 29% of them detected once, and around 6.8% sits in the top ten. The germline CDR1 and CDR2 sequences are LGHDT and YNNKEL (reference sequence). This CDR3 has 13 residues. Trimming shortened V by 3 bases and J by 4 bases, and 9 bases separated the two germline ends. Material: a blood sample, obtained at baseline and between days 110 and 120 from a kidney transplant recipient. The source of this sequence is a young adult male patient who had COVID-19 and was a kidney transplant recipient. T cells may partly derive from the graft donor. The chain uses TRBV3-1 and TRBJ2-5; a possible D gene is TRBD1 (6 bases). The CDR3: CASSHRTAETQYF. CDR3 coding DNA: TGTGCCAGCAGCCATAGGACAGCAGAGACCCAGTACTTC.